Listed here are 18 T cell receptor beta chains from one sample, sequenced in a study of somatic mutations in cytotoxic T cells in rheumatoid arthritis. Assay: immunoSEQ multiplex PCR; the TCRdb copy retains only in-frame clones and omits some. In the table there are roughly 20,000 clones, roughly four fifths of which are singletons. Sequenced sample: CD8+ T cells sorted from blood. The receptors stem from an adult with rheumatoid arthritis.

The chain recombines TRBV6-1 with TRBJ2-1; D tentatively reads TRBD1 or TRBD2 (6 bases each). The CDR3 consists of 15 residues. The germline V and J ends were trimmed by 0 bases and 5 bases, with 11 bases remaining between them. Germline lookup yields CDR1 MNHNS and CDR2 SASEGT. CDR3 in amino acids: CASSEADGGHNEQFF. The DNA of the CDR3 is TGTGCCAGCAGTGAAGCTGACGGGGGCCACAATGAGCAGTTCTTC.

The CDR3 region is CASSETGRNEKLFF. In DNA form, the CDR3 reads TGTGCCAGCAGTGAGACAGGGAGGAATGAAAAACTGTTTTTT. This chain links TRBV6-1 with TRBJ1-4; 7 bases map to TRBD1. Germline V gene lookup returns CDR1 MNHNS and CDR2 SASEGT. The CDR3 runs 14 residues. V lost 3 bases and J lost 5; bases outside the gene matches: 3.

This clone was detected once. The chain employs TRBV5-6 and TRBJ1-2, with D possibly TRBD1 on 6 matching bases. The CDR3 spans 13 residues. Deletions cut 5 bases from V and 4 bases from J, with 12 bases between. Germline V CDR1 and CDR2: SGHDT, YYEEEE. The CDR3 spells CASRADRIYGYTF. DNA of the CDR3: TGTGCCAGCAGGGCCGACAGGATCTATGGCTACACCTTC.

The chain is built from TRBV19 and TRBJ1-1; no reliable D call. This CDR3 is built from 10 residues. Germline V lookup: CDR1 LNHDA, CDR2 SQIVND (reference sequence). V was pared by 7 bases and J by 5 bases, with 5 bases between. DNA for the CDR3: TGTGCCAGTACTGGGACTGAAGCTTTCTTT. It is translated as CASTGTEAFF.

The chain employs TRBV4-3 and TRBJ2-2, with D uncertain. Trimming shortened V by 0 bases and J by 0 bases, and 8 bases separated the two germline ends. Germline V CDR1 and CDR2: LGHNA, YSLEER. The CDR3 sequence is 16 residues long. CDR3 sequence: CASSQDSATNTGELFF. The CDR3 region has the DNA TGCGCCAGCAGCCAAGATTCAGCTACGAACACCGGGGAGCTGTTTTTT.

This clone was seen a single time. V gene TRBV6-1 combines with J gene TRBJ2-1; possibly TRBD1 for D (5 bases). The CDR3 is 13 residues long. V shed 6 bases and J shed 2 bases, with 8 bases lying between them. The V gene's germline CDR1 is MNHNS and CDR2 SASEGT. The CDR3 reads CASSRETYNEQFF. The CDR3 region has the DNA TGTGCCAGCAGCAGGGAAACCTACAATGAGCAGTTCTTC.

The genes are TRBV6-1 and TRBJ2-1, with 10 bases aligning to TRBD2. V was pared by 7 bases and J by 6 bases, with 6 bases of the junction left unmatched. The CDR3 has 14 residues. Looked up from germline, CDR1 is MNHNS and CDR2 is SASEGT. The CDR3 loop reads CASTELAGINEQFF. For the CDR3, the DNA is TGTGCCAGCACGGAACTAGCGGGAATCAATGAGCAGTTCTTC.

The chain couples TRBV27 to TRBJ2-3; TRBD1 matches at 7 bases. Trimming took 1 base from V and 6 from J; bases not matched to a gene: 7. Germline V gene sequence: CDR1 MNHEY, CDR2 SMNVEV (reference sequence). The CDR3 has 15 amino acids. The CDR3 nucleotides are TGTGCCAGCAGTTTATTCGGACAGGCGGCCGATACGCAGTATTTT. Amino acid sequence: CASSLFGQAADTQYF.

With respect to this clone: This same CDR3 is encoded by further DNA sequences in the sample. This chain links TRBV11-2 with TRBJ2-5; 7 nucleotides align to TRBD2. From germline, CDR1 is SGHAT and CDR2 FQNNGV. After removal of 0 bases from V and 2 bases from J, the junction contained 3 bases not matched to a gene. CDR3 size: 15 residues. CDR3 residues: CASSLEGGPQETQYF. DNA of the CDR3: TGTGCCAGCAGCTTAGAGGGAGGGCCACAAGAGACCCAGTACTTC.

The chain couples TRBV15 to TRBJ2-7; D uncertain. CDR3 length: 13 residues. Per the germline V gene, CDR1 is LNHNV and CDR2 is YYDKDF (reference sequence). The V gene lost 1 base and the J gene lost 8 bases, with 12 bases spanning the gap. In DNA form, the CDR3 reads TGTGCCACCAGCAGAGGAGGCGACTTCCAGCAGTACTTC. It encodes CATSRGGDFQQYF.

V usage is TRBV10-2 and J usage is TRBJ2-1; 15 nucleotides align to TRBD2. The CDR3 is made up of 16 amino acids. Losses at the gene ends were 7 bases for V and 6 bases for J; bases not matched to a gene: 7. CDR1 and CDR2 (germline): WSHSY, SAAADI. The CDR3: CASTGTSGGLPNEQFF. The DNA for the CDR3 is TGCGCCAGCACCGGGACTAGCGGGGGGCTACCCAATGAGCAGTTCTTC.

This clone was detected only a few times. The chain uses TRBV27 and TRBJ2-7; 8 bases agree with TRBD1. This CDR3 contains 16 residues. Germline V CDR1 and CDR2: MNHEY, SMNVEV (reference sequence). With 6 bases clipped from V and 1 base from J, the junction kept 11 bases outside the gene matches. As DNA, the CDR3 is TGTGCCAGCAGCCGGCGTAGGACAGGGACTTCCTACGAGCAGTACTTC. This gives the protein CASSRRRTGTSYEQYF.

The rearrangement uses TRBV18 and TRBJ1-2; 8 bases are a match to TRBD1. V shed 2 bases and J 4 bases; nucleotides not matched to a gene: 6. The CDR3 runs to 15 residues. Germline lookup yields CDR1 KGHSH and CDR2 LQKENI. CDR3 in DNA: TGTGCCAGCTCACCAGGACAGGGTGGCCCCTATGGCTACACCTTC. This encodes CASSPGQGGPYGYTF.

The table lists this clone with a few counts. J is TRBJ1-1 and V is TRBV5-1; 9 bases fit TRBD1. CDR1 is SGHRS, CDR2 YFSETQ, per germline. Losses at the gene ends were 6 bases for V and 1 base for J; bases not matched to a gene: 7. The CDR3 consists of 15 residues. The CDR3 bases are TGCGCCAGCACCCTAAAGGGACAGGGGAACACTGAAGCTTTCTTT. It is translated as CASTLKGQGNTEAFF.

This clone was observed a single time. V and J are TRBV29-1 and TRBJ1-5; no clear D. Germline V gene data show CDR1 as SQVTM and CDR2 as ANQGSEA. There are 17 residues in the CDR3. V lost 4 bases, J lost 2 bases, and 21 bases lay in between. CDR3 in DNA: TGCAGCGTTGGGAGCAAGGCGGGTCCGCGTGGCAATCAGCCCCAGCATTTT. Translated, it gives CSVGSKAGPRGNQPQHF.

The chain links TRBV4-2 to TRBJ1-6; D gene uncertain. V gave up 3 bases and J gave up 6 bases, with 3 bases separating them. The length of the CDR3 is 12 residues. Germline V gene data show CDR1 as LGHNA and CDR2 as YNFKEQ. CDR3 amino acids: CASSQGNSPLHF. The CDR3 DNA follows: TGTGCCAGCAGCCAGGGTAATTCACCCCTCCACTTT.

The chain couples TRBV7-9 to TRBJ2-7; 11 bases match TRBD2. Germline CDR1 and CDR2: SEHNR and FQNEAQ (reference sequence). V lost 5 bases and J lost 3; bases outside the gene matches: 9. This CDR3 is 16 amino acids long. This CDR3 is CASSTRLAGKVYEQYF. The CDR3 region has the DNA TGTGCCAGCAGCACCCGACTAGCGGGAAAGGTCTACGAGCAGTACTTC.

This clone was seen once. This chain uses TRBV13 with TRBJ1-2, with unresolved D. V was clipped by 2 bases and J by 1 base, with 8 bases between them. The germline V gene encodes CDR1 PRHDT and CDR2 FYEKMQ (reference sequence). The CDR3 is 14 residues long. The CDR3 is CASSLPADNYGYTF. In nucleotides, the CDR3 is TGTGCCAGCAGCTTACCCGCCGATAACTATGGCTACACCTTC.